A selection of T cell receptor beta chains follows, all from one sample in a study of graft-versus-host responses after intestinal transplantation. Libraries were prepared by immunoSEQ multiplex PCR; TCRdb keeps only in-frame clonotypes and omits some of them. The repertoire holds 20,000 to 30,000 clones, with over 80% as singletons. Sequenced material: PBMCs, taken 28 days after intestinal transplant. All receptors derive from a human patient who received an intestinal transplant, so some T cells may come from the graft donor. Both conserved end residues are part of each CDR3. D genes are given only for firm matches. Only some rows state a clone size, as once, few, many or a class for expanded clones.

>NA|TRBJ2-6|NA|TRBV21-1
CASSKVLDPSSGANVLTF
TGTGCCAGCAGCAAAGTCCTTGATCCCTCCTCTGGGGCCAACGTCCTGACTTTC
>TRBD1|TRBJ1-6|once|TRBV27
CASSLGTGGNSPLHF
TGTGCCAGCAGTTTAGGGACAGGGGGAAATTCACCCCTCCACTTT
>TRBD1|TRBJ2-2|few|TRBV19
CASSLHSGGPKAGELFF
TGTGCCAGTAGTTTACACTCAGGGGGCCCGAAGGCCGGGGAGCTGTTTTTT
>TRBD2|TRBJ2-7|NA|TRBV2
CASSEGLAGLVYEQYF
TGTGCCAGCAGTGAAGGACTAGCGGGTTTAGTCTACGAGCAGTACTTC
>TRBD1|TRBJ1-6|NA|TRBV19
CASSVPGQGAPLHF
TGTGCCAGTAGTGTACCGGGACAGGGGGCACCCCTCCACTTT
>TRBD2|TRBJ2-3|NA|TRBV2
CASSEAGRTSGRIFHTDTQYF
TGTGCCAGCAGTGAAGCGGGGAGGACTAGCGGGAGGATATTCCACACAGATACGCAGTATTTT
>NA|TRBJ2-1|once|TRBV20-1
CSGGGYNEQFF
TGCAGTGGAGGGGGATACAATGAGCAGTTCTTC
>NA|TRBJ2-2|NA|TRBV28
CASSLWSGIITGELFF
TGTGCCAGCAGTTTATGGTCCGGGATCATCACCGGGGAGCTGTTTTTT
>TRBD1|TRBJ2-5|NA|TRBV5-1
CASSRTGQRQETQYF
TGCGCCAGCAGCCGGACAGGGCAACGCCAAGAGACCCAGTACTTC
>NA|TRBJ2-2|NA|TRBV27
CASSCRRPATGELFF
TGTGCCAGCAGTTGCAGGCGGCCTGCCACCGGGGAGCTGTTTTTT
>NA|TRBJ1-1|NA|TRBV6-6
CASSYQQPNTEAFF
TGTGCCAGCAGTTACCAACAGCCGAACACTGAAGCTTTCTTT
>NA|TRBJ1-1|NA|TRBV5-1
CASSAAGGRMNTEAFF
TGCGCCAGCAGCGCCGCGGGGGGGCGCATGAACACTGAAGCTTTCTTT
>NA|TRBJ2-4|NA|TRBV4-1
CASSQEWQGGPLLAKNIQYF
TGCGCCAGCAGCCAAGAGTGGCAGGGTGGACCCCTGCTAGCCAAAAACATTCAGTACTTC
>TRBD1|TRBJ1-1|NA|TRBV7-9
CASSWDRDPTEAFF
TGTGCCAGCAGTTGGGACAGGGACCCCACTGAAGCTTTCTTT
>TRBD1|TRBJ1-2|NA|TRBV29-1
CSALTGEGYTF
TGCAGCGCCCTGACAGGGGAGGGCTACACCTTC
>NA|TRBJ2-7|NA|TRBV4-1
CASSLSPGAGYEQYF
TGCGCCAGCAGTCTTTCCCCAGGGGCAGGCTACGAGCAGTACTTC
>TRBD1|TRBJ1-2|few|TRBV15
CATSRGPGQEINYGYTF
TGTGCCACCAGCAGGGGCCCGGGACAGGAGATTAACTATGGCTACACCTTC
>TRBD2|TRBJ2-1|NA|TRBV7-9
CASSILGGTSGVNEQFF
TGTGCCAGCAGCATCCTCGGCGGGACTAGCGGGGTTAATGAGCAGTTCTTC
>TRBD1|TRBJ2-7|NA|TRBV9
CASSGGTGVSYEQYF
TGTGCCAGCAGCGGAGGGACAGGAGTCTCCTACGAGCAGTACTTC
>NA|TRBJ1-2|NA|TRBV2
CASRSVSNYGYTF
TGTGCCAGCAGGTCGGTGTCTAACTATGGCTACACCTTC
>TRBD1|TRBJ2-1|NA|TRBV30
CAWSVRQGEQFF
TGTGCCTGGAGTGTACGACAGGGTGAGCAGTTCTTC
>NA|TRBJ1-4|NA|TRBV27
CASSLSGKGSEKLFF
TGTGCCAGCAGTTTGTCCGGGAAAGGGTCGGAAAAACTGTTTTTT
>NA|TRBJ2-7|NA|TRBV19
CASNPGLTSYEQYF
TGTGCCAGTAACCCCGGACTTACCTCCTACGAGCAGTACTTC
>NA|TRBJ2-6|NA|TRBV13
CASSGANVLTF
TGTGCCAGCTCCGGGGCCAACGTCCTGACTTTC
>NA|TRBJ2-7|NA|TRBV6-1
CASRSGLQSSYEQYF
TGTGCCAGCAGATCGGGACTGCAAAGCTCCTACGAGCAGTACTTC
>TRBD2|TRBJ2-5|NA|TRBV5-1
CASSFGGVVGETQYF
TGCGCCAGCAGCTTCGGGGGGGTGGTAGGCGAGACCCAGTACTTC
>TRBD2|TRBJ2-5|few|TRBV15
CATSPGGASGPQETQYF
TGTGCCACCAGCCCCGGGGGGGCTAGCGGGCCCCAAGAGACCCAGTACTTC
>NA|TRBJ2-1|NA|TRBV9
CASSVGGGVYNEQFF
TGTGCCAGCAGCGTAGGCGGAGGGGTCTACAATGAGCAGTTCTTC
>TRBD1|TRBJ1-2|NA|TRBV4-2
CASSTDRGMFRNYGYTF
TGTGCCAGCAGCACGGACAGGGGGATGTTTCGGAACTATGGCTACACCTTC
>TRBD2|TRBJ2-7|NA|TRBV6-1
CASSEASGSSYEQYF
TGTGCCAGCAGTGAAGCTAGCGGGAGCTCCTACGAGCAGTACTTC
>TRBD1|TRBJ2-5|NA|TRBV28
CASSTDRVDETQYF
TGTGCCAGCAGTACGGACAGGGTTGACGAGACCCAGTACTTC
>NA|TRBJ2-1|NA|TRBV28
CASRQVSYNEQFF
TGTGCCAGCCGACAGGTATCCTACAATGAGCAGTTCTTC
>TRBD2|TRBJ2-2|NA|TRBV6-6
CASFRAGENTGELFF
TGTGCCAGCTTCCGGGCGGGAGAAAACACCGGGGAGCTGTTTTTT
>NA|TRBJ2-4|NA|TRBV14
CASSPPGLQNIQYF
TGTGCCAGCAGCCCACCGGGACTTCAAAACATTCAGTACTTC
>NA|TRBJ1-2|NA|TRBV18
CASSPLPGTEARYGYTF
TGTGCCAGCTCACCACTCCCCGGGACCGAAGCCCGATATGGCTACACCTTC
>NA|TRBJ1-2|NA|TRBV9
CASSRGVGGYTF
TGTGCCAGCAGCCGGGGGGTAGGAGGCTACACCTTC
>NA|TRBJ1-4|NA|TRBV2
CASSEDGVRPNEKLFF
TGTGCCAGCAGTGAGGACGGGGTGAGGCCTAATGAAAAACTGTTTTTT
>NA|TRBJ2-3|NA|TRBV29-1
CSVEELTDTQYF
TGCAGCGTTGAAGAGCTAACAGATACGCAGTATTTT
>NA|TRBJ2-1|NA|TRBV2
CASEESPAGPLSYNEQFF
TGTGCCAGCGAAGAATCCCCCGCGGGACCCCTCTCCTACAATGAGCAGTTCTTC
>NA|TRBJ2-7|once|TRBV5-5
CASSFRLTDPPFYEQYF
TGTGCCAGCAGCTTCCGCTTGACGGATCCTCCTTTCTACGAGCAGTACTTC
>TRBD1|TRBJ2-1|NA|TRBV6-5
CASSYPGTGNNEQFF
TGTGCCAGCAGTTACCCCGGGACAGGGAACAATGAGCAGTTCTTC
>NA|TRBJ1-2|NA|TRBV29-1
CSVGGTGGYTF
TGCAGCGTTGGCGGGACTGGTGGCTACACCTTC
>NA|TRBJ2-7|NA|TRBV2
CASSEWTSVYEQYF
TGTGCCAGCAGTGAATGGACATCCGTATACGAGCAGTACTTC
>NA|TRBJ2-3|once|TRBV5-4
CASSSRVIDTDTQYF
TGTGCCAGCAGCTCTAGGGTTATTGACACAGATACGCAGTATTTT
>TRBD1|TRBJ1-6|NA|TRBV19
CASSNKQGANSPLHF
TGTGCCAGTAGTAACAAACAGGGGGCAAATTCACCCCTCCACTTT
>NA|TRBJ2-2|few|TRBV2
CASSHSSTGSTGELFF
TGTGCCAGCAGCCACAGTTCGACAGGCTCCACCGGGGAGCTGTTTTTT
>TRBD2|TRBJ2-3|NA|TRBV4-1
CASSQDGSGGRGTQYF
TGCGCCAGCAGCCAAGATGGTAGCGGGGGGCGTGGTACGCAGTATTTT
>NA|TRBJ2-2|NA|TRBV4-1
CASSQATAGMNTGELFF
TGCGCCAGCAGCCAAGCCACTGCAGGGATGAACACCGGGGAGCTGTTTTTT
>NA|TRBJ2-5|NA|TRBV7-9
CASSLTAGQETQYF
TGTGCCAGCAGCTTAACGGCAGGGCAAGAGACCCAGTACTTC
>NA|TRBJ2-1|NA|TRBV11-2
CASSPGGPSYNEQFF
TGTGCCAGCAGCCCAGGAGGTCCCTCCTACAATGAGCAGTTCTTC
>TRBD2|TRBJ2-1|NA|TRBV28
CASSLTLAGATYNEQFF
TGTGCCAGCAGTTTAACTCTAGCGGGAGCGACCTACAATGAGCAGTTCTTC
>TRBD2|TRBJ2-7|few|TRBV5-4
CASSGAERGGYEQYF
TGTGCCAGCAGCGGGGCGGAGCGGGGGGGCTACGAGCAGTACTTC
>NA|TRBJ1-1|NA|TRBV2
CASSEAPTGNTEAFF
TGTGCCAGCAGTGAAGCGCCCACGGGTAACACTGAAGCTTTCTTT
>TRBD1|TRBJ1-2|NA|TRBV4-1
CASSRSKGTDYTF
TGCGCCAGCAGCCGATCAAAGGGGACAGACTACACCTTC
>TRBD2|TRBJ2-7|NA|TRBV6-6
CATLAGAISEQYF
TGTGCCACCCTAGCGGGAGCGATATCCGAGCAGTACTTC
>NA|TRBJ2-3|NA|TRBV19
CASSTESGTSTDTQYF
TGTGCCAGTAGTACGGAATCCGGGACTAGCACAGATACGCAGTATTTT
>TRBD1|TRBJ1-1|NA|TRBV18
CASSENRGGGNTEAFF
TGTGCCAGCTCAGAAAACAGGGGAGGGGGAAACACTGAAGCTTTCTTT
>TRBD2|TRBJ2-7|few|TRBV4-1
CASSQGLAGADEQYF
TGCGCCAGCAGCCAAGGACTAGCGGGAGCCGACGAGCAGTACTTC
>TRBD2|TRBJ2-7|NA|TRBV11-2
CASSPGLAVTYEQYF
TGTGCCAGCAGCCCAGGACTAGCGGTTACCTACGAGCAGTACTTC